This TCR beta chain derives from a study of T-cell reconstitution after alpha-beta-depleted transplantation in children. Using unique molecular identifiers, the investigators prepared the TCRbeta library. From the PCR reads, TCRdb called clonotypes with MiXCR, one entry per CDR3 protein. The sample carries about 340,000 distinct CDR3 sequences, 10% recorded once. CDR1 is LGHNA, CDR2 YNFKEQ, per germline. This CDR3 comprises 15 residues. J lost 2 bases, V lost 1 base, and 4 bases had no gene match. V is TRBV4-2 and J is TRBJ1-1, with TRBD1 matching 7 bases. The sequence was collected from a human donor who donated a stem cell graft to a child with acute lymphoblastic leukemia. This specimen consisted of PBMCs from the stem cell graft donor, obtained from the stem cell graft. The CDR3 spells CASSQGDRINTEAFF. CDR3 sequence (DNA): TGTGCCAGCAGCCAAGGGGACAGAATAAACACTGAAGCTTTCTTT.